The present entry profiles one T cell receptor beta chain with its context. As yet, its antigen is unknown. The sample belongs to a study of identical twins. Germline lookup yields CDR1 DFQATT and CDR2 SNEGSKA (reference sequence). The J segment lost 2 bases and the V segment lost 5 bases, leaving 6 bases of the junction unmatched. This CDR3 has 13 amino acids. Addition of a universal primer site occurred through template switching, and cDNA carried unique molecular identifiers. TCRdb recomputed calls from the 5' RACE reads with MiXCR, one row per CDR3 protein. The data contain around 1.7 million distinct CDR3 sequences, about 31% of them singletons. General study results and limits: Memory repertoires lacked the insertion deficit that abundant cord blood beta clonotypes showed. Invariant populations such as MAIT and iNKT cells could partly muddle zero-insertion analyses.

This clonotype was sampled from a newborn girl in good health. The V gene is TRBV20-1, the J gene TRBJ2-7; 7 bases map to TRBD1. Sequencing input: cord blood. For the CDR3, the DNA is TGCAGTGCTCCGGACAGGAGGACCTACGAGCAGTACTTC. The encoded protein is CSAPDRRTYEQYF.